This TCR beta chain was retrieved from a study of T cell repertoires in cytomegalovirus infection. General study findings and limits: Public TCR beta family frequency separated CMV-and-HLA carriers, including in an independent cohort.

MiXCR, run by TCRdb on the reads, gives a single entry per CDR3 protein. The sample holds about 330,000 distinct CDR3 sequences, 9% to 9.5% seen once. Of note for this clonotype: The antigen remains undetermined.

The sample was PBMCs. This TCR came from a human donor in good health (CMV status not recorded). Some clones in this sample may be carry-over from other donors' samples.

The CDR3: CASSPRKTLVNTEAFF. CDR3 DNA: TGTGCCAGCAGCCCCCGGAAGACACTGGTGAACACTGAAGCTTTCTTT. The chain uses TRBV11-2 and TRBJ1-1, with unresolved D. This CDR3 comprises 16 residues. Trimming removed 5 bases from V and 0 bases from J, with 16 bases in between. The germline V gene has CDR1 SGHAT and CDR2 FQNNGV.